This record covers a single T cell receptor beta chain. In the original analysis: Using reference gene primer amplification, nucleated cell counts were estimated. Profiled with immunoSEQ multiplex PCR; TCRdb holds only in-frame clones, not every one. That table furnishes V, J and clone size, whereas the DNA furnished D and trimming. The sample has 30,000 to 45,000 clones; around 80% are singletons. The CDR3 extends over 12 amino acids. The germline V and J ends were trimmed by 1 base and 10 bases, with 9 bases remaining between them. The germline V gene encodes CDR1 LGHDT and CDR2 YNNKEL (reference sequence). These data come from a study of blood T cell repertoires in COVID-19. Study as a whole: Acute and convalescent COVID-19 specimens originated in the United States, Italy and Spain. T cells, B-cell-depleted T cells, or PBMCs provided the cDNA or gDNA that served as material.

V is TRBV3-1 (or the pseudogene TRBV3-2) and J is TRBJ2-3, with D uncertain. The material sequenced was peripheral blood. This clonotype originated in a man aged 55 to 70 with acute or convalescent COVID-19. CDR3 in DNA: TGTGCCAGCAGCCAAGCAGAGGATTCGCAGTATTTT. It encodes CASSQAEDSQYF.